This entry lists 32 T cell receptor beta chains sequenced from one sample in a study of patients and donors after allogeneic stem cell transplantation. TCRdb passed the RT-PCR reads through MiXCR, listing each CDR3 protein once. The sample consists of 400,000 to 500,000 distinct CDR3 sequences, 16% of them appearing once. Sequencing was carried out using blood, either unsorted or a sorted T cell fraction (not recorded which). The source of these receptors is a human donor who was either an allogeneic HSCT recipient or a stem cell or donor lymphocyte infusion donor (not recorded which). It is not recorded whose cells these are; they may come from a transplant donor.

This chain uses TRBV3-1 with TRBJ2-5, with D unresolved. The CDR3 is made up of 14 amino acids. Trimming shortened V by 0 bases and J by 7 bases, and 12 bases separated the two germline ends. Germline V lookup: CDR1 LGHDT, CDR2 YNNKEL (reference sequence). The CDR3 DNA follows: TGTGCCAGCAGCCAAGAAGTCCGCCCAGGGACCCAGTACTTC. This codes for CASSQEVRPGTQYF.

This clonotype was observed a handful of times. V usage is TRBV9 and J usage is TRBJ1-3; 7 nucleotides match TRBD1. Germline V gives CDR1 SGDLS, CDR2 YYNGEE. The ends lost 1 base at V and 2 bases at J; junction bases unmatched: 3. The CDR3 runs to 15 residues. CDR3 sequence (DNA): TGTGCCAGCAGCGTACAGGGGGTCGCTGGAAACACCATATATTTT. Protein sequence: CASSVQGVAGNTIYF. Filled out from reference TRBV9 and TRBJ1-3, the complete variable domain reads DSGVTQTPKHLITATGQRVTLRCSPRSGDLSVYWYQQSLDQGLQFLIQYYNGEERAKGNILERFSAQQFPDLHSELNLSSLELGDSALYFCASSVQGVAGNTIYFGEGSWLTVV.

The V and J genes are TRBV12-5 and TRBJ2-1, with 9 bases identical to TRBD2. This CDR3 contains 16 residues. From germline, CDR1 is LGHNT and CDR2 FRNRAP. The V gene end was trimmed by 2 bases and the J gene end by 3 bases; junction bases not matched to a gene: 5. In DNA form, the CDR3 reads TGTGCTAGTGGTTTGCGAGCGGGGGGACTCTACAATGAGCAGTTCTTC. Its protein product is CASGLRAGGLYNEQFF.

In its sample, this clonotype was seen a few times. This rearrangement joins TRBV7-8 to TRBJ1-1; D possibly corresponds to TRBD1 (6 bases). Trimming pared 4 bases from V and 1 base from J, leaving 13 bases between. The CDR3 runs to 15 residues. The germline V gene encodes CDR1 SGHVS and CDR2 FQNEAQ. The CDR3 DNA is TGTGCCAGCAGCTGGGGCGGGACAACGAACACTGAAGCTTTCTTT. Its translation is CASSWGGTTNTEAFF.

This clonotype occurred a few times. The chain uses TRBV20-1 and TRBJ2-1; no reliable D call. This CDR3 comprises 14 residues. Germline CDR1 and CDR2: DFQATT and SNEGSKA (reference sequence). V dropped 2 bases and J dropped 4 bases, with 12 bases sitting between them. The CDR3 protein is CSARMGAAYNEQFF. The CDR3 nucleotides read TGCAGTGCTAGAATGGGCGCAGCATACAATGAGCAGTTCTTC.

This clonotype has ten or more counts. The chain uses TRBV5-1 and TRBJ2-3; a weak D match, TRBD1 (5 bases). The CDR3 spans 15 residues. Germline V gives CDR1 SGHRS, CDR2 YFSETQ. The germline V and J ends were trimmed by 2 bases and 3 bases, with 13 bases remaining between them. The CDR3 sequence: CASSFVGARTDTQYF. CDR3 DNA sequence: TGCGCCAGCAGCTTCGTTGGGGCGCGGACAGATACGCAGTATTTT.

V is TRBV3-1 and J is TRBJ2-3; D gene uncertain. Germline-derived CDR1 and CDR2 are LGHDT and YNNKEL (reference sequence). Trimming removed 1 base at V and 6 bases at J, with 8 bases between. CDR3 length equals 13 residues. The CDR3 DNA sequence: TGTGCCAGCAGCCAAGGGGCAAAGGATACGCAGTATTTT. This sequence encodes CASSQGAKDTQYF.

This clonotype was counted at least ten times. The CDR3 DNA reads as TGCGCCAGCAGCTTGGATTGGTGGGATACGCAGTATTTT. Protein product: CASSLDWWDTQYF. The chain couples TRBV5-1 to TRBJ2-3; D not resolved. CDR1 is SGHRS and CDR2 is YFSETQ in the germline V gene. CDR3 size: 13 residues. V shed 0 bases and J shed 6 bases, with 8 bases lying between them. Filled out from reference TRBV5-1 and TRBJ2-3, the complete variable domain reads KAGVTQTPRYLIKTRGQQVTLSCSPISGHRSVSWYQQTPGQGLQFLFEYFSETQRNKGNFPGRFSGRQFSNSRSEMNVSTLELGDSALYLCASSLDWWDTQYFGPGTRLTVL.

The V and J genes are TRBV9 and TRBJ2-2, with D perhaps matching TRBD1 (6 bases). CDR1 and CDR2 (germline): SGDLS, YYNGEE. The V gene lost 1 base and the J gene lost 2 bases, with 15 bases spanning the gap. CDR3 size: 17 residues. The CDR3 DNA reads TGTGCCAGCAGCGTACGTTACGACAGGAGAAACACCGGGGAGCTGTTTTTT. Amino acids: CASSVRYDRRNTGELFF.

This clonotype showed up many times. CDR3 sequence (DNA): TGTGCCACCAGCAGAGATCGGTTAGGGACAGGACGATTAAGCTCCTACAATGAGCAGTTCTTC. Its protein product is CATSRDRLGTGRLSSYNEQFF. The V and J genes are TRBV15 and TRBJ2-1; 8 bases line up with TRBD1. V was clipped by 0 bases and J by 0 bases; unmatched bases: 16. This CDR3 is built from 21 residues. CDR1 LNHNV and CDR2 YYDKDF come from the germline V gene (reference sequence).

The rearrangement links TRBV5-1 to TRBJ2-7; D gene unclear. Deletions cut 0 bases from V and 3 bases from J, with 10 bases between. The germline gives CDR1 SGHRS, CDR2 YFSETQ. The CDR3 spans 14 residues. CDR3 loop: CASSLGRPFYEQYF. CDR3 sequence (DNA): TGCGCCAGCAGCTTGGGCAGGCCATTCTACGAGCAGTACTTC.

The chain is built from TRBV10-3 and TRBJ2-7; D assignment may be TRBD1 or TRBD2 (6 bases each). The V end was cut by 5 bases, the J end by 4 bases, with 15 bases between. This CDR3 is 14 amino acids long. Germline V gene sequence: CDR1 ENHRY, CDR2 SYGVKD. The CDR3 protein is CAISLQGSGYEQYF. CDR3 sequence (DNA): TGTGCCATCAGTCTACAGGGAAGCGGGTACGAGCAGTACTTC.

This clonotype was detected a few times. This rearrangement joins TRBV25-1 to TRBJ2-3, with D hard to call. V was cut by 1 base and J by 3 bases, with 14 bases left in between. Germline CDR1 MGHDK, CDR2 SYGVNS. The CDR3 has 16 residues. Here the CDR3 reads CASSEWAGPSTDTQYF. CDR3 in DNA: TGTGCCAGCAGTGAATGGGCAGGTCCTTCGACAGATACGCAGTATTTT.

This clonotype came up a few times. CDR3 bases: TGTGCCAGCAGCCCGATTAGCGGGAGCTCCTACAATGAGCAGTTCTTC. Translating gives CASSPISGSSYNEQFF. The J gene is TRBJ2-1, the V gene TRBV5-4; 9 positions agree with TRBD2. The CDR3 loop spans 16 amino acids. With V trimmed by 4 bases and J by 0 bases, 5 bases remained unmatched. The germline V gene has CDR1 SGHNT and CDR2 YYREEE (reference sequence).

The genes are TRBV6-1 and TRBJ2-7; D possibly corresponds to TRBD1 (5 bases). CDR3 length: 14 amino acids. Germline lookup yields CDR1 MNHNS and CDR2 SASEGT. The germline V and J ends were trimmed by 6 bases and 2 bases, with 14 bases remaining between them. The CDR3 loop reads CASRLQGHAYEQYF. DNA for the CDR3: TGTGCCAGCAGACTACAAGGACATGCCTACGAGCAGTACTTC.

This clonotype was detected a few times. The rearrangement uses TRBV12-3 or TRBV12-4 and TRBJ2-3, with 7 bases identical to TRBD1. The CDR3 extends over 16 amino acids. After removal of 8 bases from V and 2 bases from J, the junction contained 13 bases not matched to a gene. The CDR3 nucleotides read TGTGCCAGCCCGCAGGGGGACGGCCCGCACACAGATACGCAGTATTTT. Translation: CASPQGDGPHTDTQYF.

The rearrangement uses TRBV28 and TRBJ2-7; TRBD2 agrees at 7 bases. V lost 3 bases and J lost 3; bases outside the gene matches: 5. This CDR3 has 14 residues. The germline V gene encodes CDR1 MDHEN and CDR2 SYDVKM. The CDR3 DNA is TGTGCCAGCAGTTTGGCAGGGAGGGACTACGAGCAGTACTTC. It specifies CASSLAGRDYEQYF.

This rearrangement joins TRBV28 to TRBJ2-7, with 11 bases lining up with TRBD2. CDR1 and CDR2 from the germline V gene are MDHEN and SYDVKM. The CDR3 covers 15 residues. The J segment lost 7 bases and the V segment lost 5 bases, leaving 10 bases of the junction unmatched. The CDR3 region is CASSRTSGGPGEQYF. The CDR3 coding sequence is TGTGCCAGCAGTCGTACTAGCGGGGGTCCGGGGGAGCAGTACTTC.

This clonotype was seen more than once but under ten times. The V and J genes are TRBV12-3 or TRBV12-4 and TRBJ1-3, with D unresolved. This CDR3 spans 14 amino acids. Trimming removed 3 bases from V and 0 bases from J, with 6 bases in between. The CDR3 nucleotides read TGTGCCAGCAGTTTTGCGAGCTCTGGAAACACCATATATTTT. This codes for CASSFASSGNTIYF.

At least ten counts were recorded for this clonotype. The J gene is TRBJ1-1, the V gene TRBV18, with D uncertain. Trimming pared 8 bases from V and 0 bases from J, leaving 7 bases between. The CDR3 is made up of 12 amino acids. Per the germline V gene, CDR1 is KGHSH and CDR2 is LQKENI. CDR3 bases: TGTGCCAGCAGCAGTATGAACACTGAAGCTTTCTTT. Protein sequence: CASSSMNTEAFF.

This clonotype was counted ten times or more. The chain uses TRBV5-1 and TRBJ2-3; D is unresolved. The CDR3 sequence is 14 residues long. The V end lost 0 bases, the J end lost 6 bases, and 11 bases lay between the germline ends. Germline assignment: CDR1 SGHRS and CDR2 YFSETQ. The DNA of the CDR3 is TGCGCCAGCAGCTTGGCCCGTACCGTGGATACGCAGTATTTT. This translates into CASSLARTVDTQYF. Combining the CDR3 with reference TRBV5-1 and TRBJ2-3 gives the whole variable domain KAGVTQTPRYLIKTRGQQVTLSCSPISGHRSVSWYQQTPGQGLQFLFEYFSETQRNKGNFPGRFSGRQFSNSRSEMNVSTLELGDSALYLCASSLARTVDTQYFGPGTRLTVL.

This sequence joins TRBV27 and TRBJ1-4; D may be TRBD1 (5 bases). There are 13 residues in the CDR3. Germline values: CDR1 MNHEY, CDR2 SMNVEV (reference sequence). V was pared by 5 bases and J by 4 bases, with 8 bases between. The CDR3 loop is CASSGALNEKLFF. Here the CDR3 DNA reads TGTGCCAGCAGTGGGGCCCTTAATGAAAAACTGTTTTTT.

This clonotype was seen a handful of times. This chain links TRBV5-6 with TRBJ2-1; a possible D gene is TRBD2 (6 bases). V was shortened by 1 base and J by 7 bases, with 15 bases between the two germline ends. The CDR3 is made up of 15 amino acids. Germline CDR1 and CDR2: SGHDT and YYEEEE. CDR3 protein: CASSLKRAPINEQFF. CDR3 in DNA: TGTGCCAGCAGCTTGAAGCGGGCACCAATTAATGAGCAGTTCTTC. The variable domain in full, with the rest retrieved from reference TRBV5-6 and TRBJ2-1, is DAGVTQSPTHLIKTRGQQVTLRCSPKSGHDTVSWYQQALGQGPQFIFQYYEEEERQRGNFPDRFSGHQFPNYSSELNVNALLLGDSALYLCASSLKRAPINEQFFGPGTRLTVL.

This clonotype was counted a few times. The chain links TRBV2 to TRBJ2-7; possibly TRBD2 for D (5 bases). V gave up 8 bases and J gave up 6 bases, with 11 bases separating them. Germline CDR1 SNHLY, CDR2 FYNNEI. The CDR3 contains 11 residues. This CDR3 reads CASRDRTEQYF. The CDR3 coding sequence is TGTGCCAGCCGGGATAGGACCGAGCAGTACTTC.

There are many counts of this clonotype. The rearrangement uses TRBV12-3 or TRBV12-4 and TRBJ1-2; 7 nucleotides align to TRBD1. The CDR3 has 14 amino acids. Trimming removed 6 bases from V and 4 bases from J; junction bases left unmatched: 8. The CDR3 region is CASSRRQGTYGYTF. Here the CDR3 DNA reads TGTGCCAGCAGCCGAAGACAGGGCACCTATGGCTACACCTTC.

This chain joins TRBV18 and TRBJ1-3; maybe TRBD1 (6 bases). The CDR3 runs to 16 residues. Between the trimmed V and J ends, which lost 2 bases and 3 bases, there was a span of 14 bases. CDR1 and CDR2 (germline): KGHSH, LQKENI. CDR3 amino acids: CASSPIPTGNGNTIYF. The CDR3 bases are TGTGCCAGCTCACCAATACCCACAGGGAATGGAAACACCATATATTTT.

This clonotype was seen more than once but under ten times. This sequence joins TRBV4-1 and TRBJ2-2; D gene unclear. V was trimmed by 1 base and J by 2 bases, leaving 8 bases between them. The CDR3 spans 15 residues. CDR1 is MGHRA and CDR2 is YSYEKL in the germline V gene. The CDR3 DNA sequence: TGCGCCAGCAGCCAAGCAGGACGCAACACCGGGGAGCTGTTTTTT. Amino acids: CASSQAGRNTGELFF.

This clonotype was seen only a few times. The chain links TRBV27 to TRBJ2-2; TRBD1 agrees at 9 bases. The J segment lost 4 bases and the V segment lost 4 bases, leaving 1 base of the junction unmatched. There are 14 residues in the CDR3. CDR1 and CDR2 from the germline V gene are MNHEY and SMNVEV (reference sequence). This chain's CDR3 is CASSWDRVTGELFF. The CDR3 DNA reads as TGTGCCAGCAGTTGGGACAGGGTCACCGGGGAGCTGTTTTTT.

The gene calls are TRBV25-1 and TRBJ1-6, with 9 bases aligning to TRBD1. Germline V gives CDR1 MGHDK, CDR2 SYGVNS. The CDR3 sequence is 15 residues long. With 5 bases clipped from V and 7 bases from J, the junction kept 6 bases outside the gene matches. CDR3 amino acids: CASSTPTGGNSPLHF. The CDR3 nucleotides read TGTGCCAGCAGTACCCCGACAGGGGGAAATTCACCCCTCCACTTT.

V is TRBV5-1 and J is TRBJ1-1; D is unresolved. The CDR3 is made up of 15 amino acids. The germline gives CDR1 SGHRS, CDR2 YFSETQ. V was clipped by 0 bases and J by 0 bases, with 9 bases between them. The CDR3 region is CASSLAAKMNTEAFF. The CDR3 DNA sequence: TGCGCCAGCAGCTTGGCCGCCAAAATGAACACTGAAGCTTTCTTT. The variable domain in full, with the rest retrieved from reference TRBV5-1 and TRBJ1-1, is KAGVTQTPRYLIKTRGQQVTLSCSPISGHRSVSWYQQTPGQGLQFLFEYFSETQRNKGNFPGRFSGRQFSNSRSEMNVSTLELGDSALYLCASSLAAKMNTEAFFGQGTRLTVV.

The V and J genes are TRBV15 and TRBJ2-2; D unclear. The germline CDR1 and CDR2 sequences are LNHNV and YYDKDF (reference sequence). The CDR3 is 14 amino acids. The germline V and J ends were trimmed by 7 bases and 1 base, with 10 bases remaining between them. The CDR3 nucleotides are TGTGCCACCACCGCGGACGGGAACACCGGGGAGCTGTTTTTT. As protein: CATTADGNTGELFF.

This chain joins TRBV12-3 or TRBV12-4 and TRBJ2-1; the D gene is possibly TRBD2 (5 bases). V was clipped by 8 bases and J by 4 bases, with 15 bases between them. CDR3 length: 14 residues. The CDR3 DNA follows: TGTGCCAGCCAGGAGGATGCATCGTACAATGAGCAGTTCTTC. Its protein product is CASQEDASYNEQFF.